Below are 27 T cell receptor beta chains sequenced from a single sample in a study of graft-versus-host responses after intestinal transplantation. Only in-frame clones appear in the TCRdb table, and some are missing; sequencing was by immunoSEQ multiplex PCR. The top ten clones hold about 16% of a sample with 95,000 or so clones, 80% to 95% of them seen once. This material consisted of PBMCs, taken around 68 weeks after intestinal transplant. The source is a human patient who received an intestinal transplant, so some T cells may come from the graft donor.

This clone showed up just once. CDR3 sequence: CASTYSGGGTDTQYF. CDR3 sequence (DNA): TGTGCCAGCACCTATAGCGGGGGGGGCACAGATACGCAGTATTTT. V gene TRBV9 combines with J gene TRBJ2-3; 11 bases fit TRBD2. The CDR3 runs to 15 residues. J lost 1 base, V lost 6 bases, and 4 bases had no gene match. Germline lookup yields CDR1 SGDLS and CDR2 YYNGEE.

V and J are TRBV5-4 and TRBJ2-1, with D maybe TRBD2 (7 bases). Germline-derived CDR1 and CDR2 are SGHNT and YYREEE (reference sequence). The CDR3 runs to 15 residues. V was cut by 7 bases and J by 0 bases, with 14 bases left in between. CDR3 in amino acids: CASLSGGPSYNEQFF. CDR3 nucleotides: TGTGCCAGCCTTTCCGGGGGGCCCTCCTACAATGAGCAGTTCTTC.

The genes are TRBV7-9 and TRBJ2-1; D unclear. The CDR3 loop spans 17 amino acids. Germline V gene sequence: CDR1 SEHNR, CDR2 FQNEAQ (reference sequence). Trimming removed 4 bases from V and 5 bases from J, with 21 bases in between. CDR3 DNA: TGTGCCAGCAGCTACCTGCCTGCAGAAGACTTAAACAATGAGCAGTTCTTC. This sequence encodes CASSYLPAEDLNNEQFF. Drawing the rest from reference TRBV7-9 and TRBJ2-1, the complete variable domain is DTGVSQNPRHKITKRGQNVTFRCDPISEHNRLYWYRQTLGQGPEFLTYFQNEAQLEKSRLLSDRFSAERPKGSFSTLEIQRTEQGDSAMYLCASSYLPAEDLNNEQFFGPGTRLTVL.

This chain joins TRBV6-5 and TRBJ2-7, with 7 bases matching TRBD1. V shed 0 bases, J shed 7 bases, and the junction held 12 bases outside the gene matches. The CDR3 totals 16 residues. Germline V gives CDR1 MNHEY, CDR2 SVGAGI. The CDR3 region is CASSYSGTERGGEQYF. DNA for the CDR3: TGTGCCAGCAGTTACTCGGGGACAGAGAGGGGCGGGGAGCAGTACTTC.

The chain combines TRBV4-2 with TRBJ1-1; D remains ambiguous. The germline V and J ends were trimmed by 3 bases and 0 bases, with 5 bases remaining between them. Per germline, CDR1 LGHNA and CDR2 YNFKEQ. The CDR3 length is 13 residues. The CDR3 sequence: CASSQELNTEAFF. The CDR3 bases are TGTGCCAGCAGCCAGGAGTTGAACACTGAAGCTTTCTTT.

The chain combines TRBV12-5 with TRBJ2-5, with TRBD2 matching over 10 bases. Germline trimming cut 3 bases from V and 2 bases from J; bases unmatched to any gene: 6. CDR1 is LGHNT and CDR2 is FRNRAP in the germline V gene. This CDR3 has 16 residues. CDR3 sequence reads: CASGFSLAGEQETQYF. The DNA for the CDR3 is TGTGCTAGTGGTTTCTCCCTAGCGGGGGAACAAGAGACCCAGTACTTC.

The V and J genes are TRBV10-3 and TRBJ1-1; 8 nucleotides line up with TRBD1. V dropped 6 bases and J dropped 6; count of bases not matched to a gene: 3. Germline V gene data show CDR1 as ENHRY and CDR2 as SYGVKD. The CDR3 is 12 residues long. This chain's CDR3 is CAIRSGGPEAFF. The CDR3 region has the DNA TGTGCCATCAGGTCAGGGGGCCCTGAAGCTTTCTTT.

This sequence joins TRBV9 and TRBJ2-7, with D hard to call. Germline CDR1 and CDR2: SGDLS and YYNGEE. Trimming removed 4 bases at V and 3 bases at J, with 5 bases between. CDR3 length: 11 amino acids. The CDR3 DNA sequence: TGTGCCAGCAGCCCCCGCTACGAGCAGTACTTC. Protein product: CASSPRYEQYF.

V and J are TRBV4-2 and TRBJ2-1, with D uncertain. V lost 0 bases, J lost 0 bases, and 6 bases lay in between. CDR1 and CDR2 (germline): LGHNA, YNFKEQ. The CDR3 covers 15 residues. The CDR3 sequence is CASSQDFLSYNEQFF. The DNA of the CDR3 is TGTGCCAGCAGCCAAGACTTCCTCTCCTACAATGAGCAGTTCTTC.

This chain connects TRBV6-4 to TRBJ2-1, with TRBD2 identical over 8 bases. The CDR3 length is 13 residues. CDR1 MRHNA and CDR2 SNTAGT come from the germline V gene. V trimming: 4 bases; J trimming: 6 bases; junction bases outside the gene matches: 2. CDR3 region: CASSVGTSNEQFF. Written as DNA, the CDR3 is TGTGCCAGCAGTGTAGGGACTAGCAATGAGCAGTTCTTC.

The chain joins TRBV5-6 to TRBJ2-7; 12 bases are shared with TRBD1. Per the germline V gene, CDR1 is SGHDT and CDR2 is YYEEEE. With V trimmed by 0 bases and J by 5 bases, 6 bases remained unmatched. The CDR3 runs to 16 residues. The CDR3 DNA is TGTGCCAGCAGCTTGGCGAAAGGGACAGGGGGCCACGAGCAGTACTTC. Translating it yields CASSLAKGTGGHEQYF.

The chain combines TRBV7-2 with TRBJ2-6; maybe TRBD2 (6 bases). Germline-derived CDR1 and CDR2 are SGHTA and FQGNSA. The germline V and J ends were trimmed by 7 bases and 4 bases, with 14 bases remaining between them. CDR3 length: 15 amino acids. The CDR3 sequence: CASTPGRTGANVLTF. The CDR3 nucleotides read TGTGCCAGCACCCCAGGGAGGACGGGGGCCAACGTCCTGACTTTC.

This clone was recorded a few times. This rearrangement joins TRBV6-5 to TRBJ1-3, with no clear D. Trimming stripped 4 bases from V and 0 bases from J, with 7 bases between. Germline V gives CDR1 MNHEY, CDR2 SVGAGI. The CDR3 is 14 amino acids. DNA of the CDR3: TGTGCCAGCAGTTCCACAGACTCTGGAAACACCATATATTTT. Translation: CASSSTDSGNTIYF.

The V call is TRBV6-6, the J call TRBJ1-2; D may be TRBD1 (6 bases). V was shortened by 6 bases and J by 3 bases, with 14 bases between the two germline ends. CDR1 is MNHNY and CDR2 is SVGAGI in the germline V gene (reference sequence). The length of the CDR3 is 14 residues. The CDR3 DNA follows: TGTGCCAGCAGGGAGGGGGGGTCGGACTATGGCTACACCTTC. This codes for CASREGGSDYGYTF.

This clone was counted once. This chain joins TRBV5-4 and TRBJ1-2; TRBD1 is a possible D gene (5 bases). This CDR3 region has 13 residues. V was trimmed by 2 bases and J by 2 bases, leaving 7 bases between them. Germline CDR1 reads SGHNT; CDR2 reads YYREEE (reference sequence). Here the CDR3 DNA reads TGTGCCAGCAGCTTCAACAGGAACTATGGCTACACCTTC. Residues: CASSFNRNYGYTF.

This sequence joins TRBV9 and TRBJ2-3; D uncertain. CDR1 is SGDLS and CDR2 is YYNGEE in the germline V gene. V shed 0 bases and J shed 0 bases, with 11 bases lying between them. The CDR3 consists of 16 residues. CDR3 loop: CASSVGTVASTDTQYF. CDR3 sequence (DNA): TGTGCCAGCAGCGTAGGGACCGTAGCTAGCACAGATACGCAGTATTTT.

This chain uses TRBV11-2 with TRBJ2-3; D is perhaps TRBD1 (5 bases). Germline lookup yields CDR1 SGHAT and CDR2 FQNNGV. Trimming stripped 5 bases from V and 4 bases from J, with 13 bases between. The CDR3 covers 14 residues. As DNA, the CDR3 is TGTGCCAGCAGCCCGACAACCAGGGCAGATACGCAGTATTTT. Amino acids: CASSPTTRADTQYF.

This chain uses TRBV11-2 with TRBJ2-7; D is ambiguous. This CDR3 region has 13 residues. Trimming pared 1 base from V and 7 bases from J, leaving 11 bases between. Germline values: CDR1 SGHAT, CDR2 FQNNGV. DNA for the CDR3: TGTGCCAGCAGCTTAGCCGGCCCTCTGGAGCAGTACTTC. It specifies CASSLAGPLEQYF.

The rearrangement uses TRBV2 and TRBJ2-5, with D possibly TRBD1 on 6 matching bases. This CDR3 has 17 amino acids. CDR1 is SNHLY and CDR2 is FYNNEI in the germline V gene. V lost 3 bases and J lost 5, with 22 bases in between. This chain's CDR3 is CASSEFGDIPPGETQYF. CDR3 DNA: TGTGCCAGCAGTGAGTTCGGGGACATCCCCCCGGGGGAGACCCAGTACTTC.

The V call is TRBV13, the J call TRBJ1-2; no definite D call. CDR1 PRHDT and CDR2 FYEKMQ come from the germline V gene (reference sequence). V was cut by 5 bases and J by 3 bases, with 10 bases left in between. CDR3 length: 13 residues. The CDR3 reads CASSPPWDYGYTF. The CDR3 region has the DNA TGTGCCAGCAGCCCCCCCTGGGACTATGGCTACACCTTC.

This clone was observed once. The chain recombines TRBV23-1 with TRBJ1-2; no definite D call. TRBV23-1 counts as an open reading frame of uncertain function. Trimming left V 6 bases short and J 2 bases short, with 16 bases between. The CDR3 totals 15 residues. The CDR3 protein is CASSRNNRSNYGYTF. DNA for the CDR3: TGCGCCAGCAGCCGTAACAACCGCTCAAACTATGGCTACACCTTC.

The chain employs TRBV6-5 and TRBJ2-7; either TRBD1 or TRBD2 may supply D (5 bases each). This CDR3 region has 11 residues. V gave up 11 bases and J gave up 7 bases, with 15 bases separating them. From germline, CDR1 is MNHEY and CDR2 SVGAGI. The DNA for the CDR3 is TGTGCCTCACCGGGACCCGGGGAGCAGTACTTC. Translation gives CASPGPGEQYF.

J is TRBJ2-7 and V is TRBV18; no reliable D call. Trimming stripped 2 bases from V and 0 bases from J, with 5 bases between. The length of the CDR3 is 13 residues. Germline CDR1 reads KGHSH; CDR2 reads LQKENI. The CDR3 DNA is TGTGCCAGCTCACCATCTCTCTCCTACGAGCAGTACTTC. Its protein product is CASSPSLSYEQYF.

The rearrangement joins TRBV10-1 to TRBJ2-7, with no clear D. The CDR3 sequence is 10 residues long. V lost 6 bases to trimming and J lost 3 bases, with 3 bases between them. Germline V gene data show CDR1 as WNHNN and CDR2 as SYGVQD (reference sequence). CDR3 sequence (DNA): TGCGCCAGCAGACACTACGAGCAGTACTTC. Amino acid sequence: CASRHYEQYF.

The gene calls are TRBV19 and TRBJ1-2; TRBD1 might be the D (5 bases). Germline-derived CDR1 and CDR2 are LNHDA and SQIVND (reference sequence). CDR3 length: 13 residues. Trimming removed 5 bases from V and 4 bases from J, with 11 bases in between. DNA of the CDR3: TGTGCCAGTAGTCCGCAGGGCCCCTATGGCTACACCTTC. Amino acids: CASSPQGPYGYTF.

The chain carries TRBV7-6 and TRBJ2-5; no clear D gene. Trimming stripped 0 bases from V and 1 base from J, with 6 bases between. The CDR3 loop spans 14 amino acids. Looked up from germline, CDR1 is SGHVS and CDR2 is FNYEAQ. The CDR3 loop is CASSLAVGQETQYF. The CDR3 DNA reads TGTGCCAGCAGCTTAGCGGTGGGCCAAGAGACCCAGTACTTC.

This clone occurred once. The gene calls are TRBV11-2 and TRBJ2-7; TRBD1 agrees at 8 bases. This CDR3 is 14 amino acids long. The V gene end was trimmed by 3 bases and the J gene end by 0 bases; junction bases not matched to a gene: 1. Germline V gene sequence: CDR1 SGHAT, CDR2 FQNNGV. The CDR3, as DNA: TGTGCCAGCAGCTTCGGGACAGGCTCCTACGAGCAGTACTTC. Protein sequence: CASSFGTGSYEQYF.